This T cell receptor beta chain was obtained from a study of blood T cell repertoires in COVID-19. Across the study: The origin of the acute and convalescent COVID-19 samples was the United States, Italy and Spain. From T cells, B-cell-depleted T cells, or PBMCs came the material, which was cDNA or gDNA.

With 1 base clipped from V and 5 bases from J, the junction kept 11 bases outside the gene matches. The germline V gene has CDR1 SGHVS and CDR2 FQNEAQ. The CDR3 is 17 residues long. Original data processing: Amplified reference gene primers provided the basis for estimating nucleated cell counts. Data came from immunoSEQ multiplex PCR; TCRdb stores just in-frame clones and leaves some out. V, J and clone size reflect that table, while D and trimming were determined from the DNA. Among over 7,500 clones listed, 80% to 90% were seen once. The specimen sequenced was peripheral blood. The source is a man between 60 and 75 years old with active COVID-19. This chain uses TRBV7-8 with TRBJ2-5; 9 bases are a match to TRBD1. The CDR3 sequence: CASSLVIRDRVGETQYF. CDR3 bases: TGTGCCAGCAGCTTAGTGATCCGGGACAGGGTGGGGGAGACCCAGTACTTC.